A single sample gave rise to the 22 T cell receptor beta chains below, sequenced in a study of blood T cell repertoires in COVID-19. Clones were read by immunoSEQ multiplex PCR, and TCRdb kept only the in-frame ones, dropping some. The data contain approximately 48,000 clones, roughly 85% of them singletons. Specimen: peripheral blood. All receptors come from a man aged 60 to 75 with acute or convalescent COVID-19.

The rearrangement uses TRBV28 and TRBJ2-1; tentative D call: TRBD1 (5 bases). The CDR3 is made up of 15 amino acids. In germline, CDR1 is MDHEN, CDR2 SYDVKM. Trimming left V 3 bases short and J 5 bases short, with 14 bases between. CDR3 sequence: CASSFGQGYDNEQFF. The CDR3 bases are TGTGCCAGCAGTTTTGGGCAGGGTTATGACAATGAGCAGTTCTTC. The whole variable domain, filled in from reference TRBV28 and TRBJ2-1, reads DVKVTQSSRYLVKRTGEKVFLECVQDMDHENMFWYRQDPGLGLRLIYFSYDVKMKEKGDIPEGYSVSREKKERFSLILESASTNQTSMYLCASSFGQGYDNEQFFGPGTRLTVL.

This CDR3 is CASSHDISYEQYF. The CDR3 DNA reads TGTGCCAGCAGCCATGACATCTCCTACGAGCAGTACTTC. The chain is built from TRBV3-1 (or the pseudogene TRBV3-2) and TRBJ2-7; D ambiguous. CDR1 and CDR2 from the germline V gene are LGHDT and YNNKEL (reference sequence). V shed 3 bases and J shed 0 bases, with 6 bases lying between them. The CDR3 covers 13 residues.

The rearrangement uses TRBV5-6 and TRBJ1-2; 9 bases agree with TRBD1. The CDR3 is made up of 15 amino acids. V lost 4 bases, J lost 6 bases, and 10 bases stayed unmatched. Germline CDR1 is SGHDT and CDR2 is YYEEEE. The CDR3: CASSRHRQGVDGYTF. The CDR3 bases are TGTGCCAGCAGCAGGCACCGACAGGGGGTTGATGGCTACACCTTC.

The genes are TRBV18 and TRBJ1-5; 10 bases map to TRBD1. The ends lost 4 bases at V and 9 bases at J; junction bases unmatched: 9. The CDR3 has 15 residues. Germline V gene data show CDR1 as KGHSH and CDR2 as LQKENI. Here the CDR3 reads CASSLQAGQGPPQHF. CDR3 DNA sequence: TGTGCCAGCTCACTCCAAGCGGGACAGGGGCCGCCCCAGCATTTT.

This rearrangement joins TRBV28 to TRBJ1-3; D unclear. Trimming left V 3 bases short and J 3 bases short, with 12 bases between. Per germline, CDR1 MDHEN and CDR2 SYDVKM. CDR3 size: 15 residues. CDR3 region: CASSFPGTLGNTIYF. The CDR3 coding sequence is TGTGCCAGCAGTTTCCCGGGTACTCTTGGAAACACCATATATTTT. Full variable domain (rest looked up from reference TRBV28 and TRBJ1-3): DVKVTQSSRYLVKRTGEKVFLECVQDMDHENMFWYRQDPGLGLRLIYFSYDVKMKEKGDIPEGYSVSREKKERFSLILESASTNQTSMYLCASSFPGTLGNTIYFGEGSWLTVV.

The chain employs TRBV28 and TRBJ2-7, with D maybe TRBD1 (6 bases). V dropped 6 bases and J dropped 3 bases, with 12 bases sitting between them. CDR3 size: 13 residues. CDR1 and CDR2 from the germline V gene are MDHEN and SYDVKM. In nucleotides, the CDR3 is TGTGCCAGCAGATCCCCGGACAGCTACGAGCAGTACTTC. Its translation is CASRSPDSYEQYF.

CDR3 nucleotide sequence: TGTGCCAGCAGTCCGGCGGGGGTTTCCAACTATGGCTACACCTTC. Its protein product is CASSPAGVSNYGYTF. The chain carries TRBV3-1 (or the pseudogene TRBV3-2) and TRBJ1-2; D possibly corresponds to TRBD1 (5 bases). The V and J ends lost 6 bases and 2 bases respectively, with 16 bases between them. This CDR3 comprises 15 residues. In germline, CDR1 is LGHDT, CDR2 YNNKEL (reference sequence).

The chain links TRBV9 to TRBJ2-1, with 11 bases aligning to TRBD2. Per germline, CDR1 SGDLS and CDR2 YYNGEE. The CDR3 extends over 13 amino acids. J gave up 11 bases and V 7 bases, and 8 bases lay outside the gene matches. The CDR3 DNA sequence: TGTGCCAGCGGGGGACTAGCGGAGGGTAAGCAGTTCTTC. As protein: CASGGLAEGKQFF.

The J gene is TRBJ1-1, the V gene TRBV6-6; D is ambiguous. Between the trimmed V and J ends, which lost 5 bases and 5 bases, there was a span of 6 bases. The germline gives CDR1 MNHNY, CDR2 SVGAGI (reference sequence). This CDR3 comprises 11 residues. CDR3 amino acids: CASSGGTEAFF. As DNA, the CDR3 is TGTGCCAGCAGTGGAGGGACTGAAGCTTTCTTT.

On this clone: This same CDR3 is encoded by further DNA sequences in the sample. The V call is TRBV7-3, the J call TRBJ2-2; D gene unclear. The V gene's germline CDR1 is SGHTA and CDR2 FQGTGA. The CDR3 runs 12 residues. With 5 bases removed from V and 3 bases from J, the gap between germline ends came to 4 bases. The CDR3 loop is CASSLHTGELFF. In DNA, the CDR3 is TGTGCCAGCAGCCTTCACACCGGGGAGCTGTTTTTT.

The V and J genes are TRBV28 and TRBJ1-6, with TRBD1 matching 9 bases. Germline V lookup: CDR1 MDHEN, CDR2 SYDVKM. The ends lost 6 bases at V and 7 bases at J; junction bases unmatched: 7. CDR3 length: 15 residues. DNA of the CDR3: TGTGCCAGCAGCACACCCGGGACAGGGAATTCACCCCTCCACTTT. It translates to CASSTPGTGNSPLHF.

This clone was counted between two and nine times. The chain employs TRBV2 and TRBJ1-5, with 7 bases aligning to TRBD1. V gave up 2 bases and J gave up 0 bases; unmatched junction bases: 10. The CDR3 spans 18 residues. CDR1 SNHLY and CDR2 FYNNEI come from the germline V gene. This CDR3 is CASSERAGGGDSNQPQHF. CDR3 coding DNA: TGTGCCAGCAGTGAAAGGGCAGGGGGAGGCGATAGCAATCAGCCCCAGCATTTT. Drawing the rest from reference TRBV2 and TRBJ1-5, the complete variable domain is EPEVTQTPSHQVTQMGQEVILRCVPISNHLYFYWYRQILGQKVEFLVSFYNNEISEKSEIFDDQFSVERPDGSNFTLKIRSTKLEDSAMYFCASSERAGGGDSNQPQHFGDGTRLSIL.

The CDR3 DNA is TGTGCCAGCAGCTCAAGGGGAGGTGAGCAGTTCTTC. It is translated as CASSSRGGEQFF. The chain has TRBV3-1 (or the pseudogene TRBV3-2) and TRBJ2-1; D is perhaps TRBD2 (6 bases). V lost 5 bases, J lost 9 bases, and 11 bases lay in between. The CDR3 runs to 12 residues. The germline V gene has CDR1 LGHDT and CDR2 YNNKEL (reference sequence).

The rearrangement links TRBV10-1 to TRBJ2-3, with a tentative D call TRBD2 (6 bases). With 1 base removed from V and 1 base from J, the gap between germline ends came to 9 bases. Germline-derived CDR1 and CDR2 are WNHNN and SYGVQD (reference sequence). CDR3 size: 15 residues. DNA of the CDR3: TGCGCCAGCAGTGAGTTTAGCGGAGGCACAGATACGCAGTATTTT. Its translation: CASSEFSGGTDTQYF.

V usage is TRBV5-4 and J usage is TRBJ2-5, with 9 bases aligning to TRBD1. Per germline, CDR1 SGHNT and CDR2 YYREEE (reference sequence). The V segment lost 2 bases and the J segment 2 bases; nucleotides outside the gene matches: 4. The CDR3 has 15 residues. CDR3 amino acids: CASSFRDRVQETQYF. CDR3 bases: TGTGCCAGCAGCTTCCGGGACAGGGTACAAGAGACCCAGTACTTC.

The chain uses TRBV6-6 and TRBJ1-2; D might be TRBD1 (5 bases). The germline V and J ends were trimmed by 5 bases and 7 bases, with 20 bases remaining between them. Germline V lookup: CDR1 MNHNY, CDR2 SVGAGI (reference sequence). This CDR3 is built from 15 residues. CDR3 DNA: TGTGCCAGCAGTACCCCAGGGAGGCGAATAGGTGGCTACACCTTC. As protein: CASSTPGRRIGGYTF.

Points on this clone: Other nucleotide sequences from this sample produce the same CDR3. The rearrangement links TRBV5-1 to TRBJ2-7; D might be TRBD1 (6 bases). Looked up from germline, CDR1 is SGHRS and CDR2 is YFSETQ. Trimming stripped 4 bases from V and 1 base from J, with 12 bases between. The CDR3 is 14 amino acids. CDR3 nucleotides: TGCGCCAGCAGCCCCCAGGGGAATTCCTACGAGCAGTACTTC. It encodes CASSPQGNSYEQYF.

The DNA of the CDR3 is TGTGCCTGGAGCAAAGCGGGAGGATACAATGAGCAGTTCTTC. Its translation: CAWSKAGGYNEQFF. This chain links TRBV30 with TRBJ2-1; 9 bases map to TRBD2. Germline V gives CDR1 GTSNPN, CDR2 SVGIG (reference sequence). Unmatched junction bases numbered 4, after V lost 3 bases and J lost 4 bases. The length of the CDR3 is 14 residues.

The chain has TRBV19 and TRBJ2-2; 9 nucleotides line up with TRBD1. The CDR3 covers 16 residues. Trimming took 10 bases from V and 4 from J; bases not matched to a gene: 13. Germline CDR1 is LNHDA and CDR2 is SQIVND (reference sequence). CDR3 in DNA: TGTGCCACCGGGCACAGGGGGCGGTCGGGCACCGGGGAGCTGTTTTTT. This codes for CATGHRGRSGTGELFF. Full variable domain (remainder filled in from reference TRBV19 and TRBJ2-2): DGGITQSPKYLFRKEGQNVTLSCEQNLNHDAMYWYRQDPGQGLRLIYYSQIVNDFQKGDIAEGYSVSREKKESFPLTVTSAQKNPTAFYLCATGHRGRSGTGELFFGEGSRLTVL.

The chain uses TRBV10-2 and TRBJ1-1, with 7 nucleotides matching TRBD1. Germline loops: CDR1 WSHSY, CDR2 SAAADI. CDR3 length: 14 amino acids. The V segment lost 4 bases and the J segment 5 bases; nucleotides outside the gene matches: 7. DNA of the CDR3: TGCGCCAGCAGTGCGAGACAGGGAAATACTGAAGCTTTCTTT. It encodes CASSARQGNTEAFF.

The chain joins TRBV7-8 to TRBJ2-7, with D unresolved. The CDR3 sequence is 13 residues long. Looked up from germline, CDR1 is SGHVS and CDR2 is FQNEAQ. With 1 base removed from V and 1 base from J, the gap between germline ends came to 5 bases. CDR3 region: CASSLEESYEQYF. The CDR3 DNA reads as TGTGCCAGCAGCTTAGAGGAGTCCTACGAGCAGTACTTC.

The V gene is TRBV29-1, the J gene TRBJ2-4; TRBD1 matches at 8 bases. V lost 4 bases to trimming and J lost 7 bases; unmatched junction nucleotides: 6. The germline CDR1 and CDR2 sequences are SQVTM and ANQGSEA. This CDR3 comprises 13 residues. CDR3 loop: CSVVQGGGNIQYF. CDR3 nucleotide sequence: TGCAGCGTTGTACAGGGGGGCGGGAACATTCAGTACTTC.